The rows below give T cell receptor beta chains drawn from one sample of a study of beta chain features in type 1 diabetes. This table comes from immunoSEQ multiplex PCR, and its TCRdb copy is limited to in-frame clones, with some not included. In the table there are around 240,000 clones, roughly two thirds of which are singletons. Sequencing was performed on naive CD4+ T cells from blood. The receptor source for this set is a young man in good health. Both conserved end residues are part of each CDR3. The D gene is left open where the match is weak. Some rows mark clone size as missing; the rest say once, few, many or name a class of expanded clone.

v_call	clone_size	j_call	d_call	cdr3_nt	cdr3_aa
TRBV29-1	-	TRBJ2-3	-	TGCAGCGTGGGCAGGGCTAGCACAGATACGCAGTATTTT	CSVGRASTDTQYF
TRBV7-2	-	TRBJ2-1	-	TGTGCCAGCAGCTTTCAGAGTGAGCAGTTCTTC	CASSFQSEQFF
TRBV29-1	few	TRBJ2-3	-	TGCAGCGTTGAAGAAAAAGCCCCAGATACGCAGTATTTT	CSVEEKAPDTQYF
TRBV6-5	-	TRBJ2-4	TRBD2	TGTGCCAGCCGGGGGGGCAACATTCAGTACTTC	CASRGGNIQYF
TRBV30	-	TRBJ1-5	-	TGTGCCTGGGGGGACACGATCAATCAGCCCCAGCATTTT	CAWGDTINQPQHF
TRBV7-2	-	TRBJ2-7	TRBD2	TGTGCCAGCAGCCTAATCGGACTAGCGGGAGCTGAGCAGTACTTC	CASSLIGLAGAEQYF
TRBV30	-	TRBJ2-7	TRBD1	TGTGCCTGGAGTTCAGGTACAGGGGTCTACGAGCAGTACTTC	CAWSSGTGVYEQYF
TRBV30	-	TRBJ2-1	TRBD1	TGTGCCTGGAGCCGGGACAGCAATGAGCAGTTCTTC	CAWSRDSNEQFF
TRBV25-1	-	TRBJ1-2	TRBD1	TGTGCCAGCAGTACAAACAGGGGGCGCGGCTATGGCTACACCTTC	CASSTNRGRGYGYTF
TRBV30	-	TRBJ2-7	-	TGTGCCTGGAGTGCGGGTGGTCCCTCCTACGAGCAGTACTTC	CAWSAGGPSYEQYF
TRBV29-1	-	TRBJ2-7	TRBD1	TGCAGCGTTGACGCCGACAGGGGGCCCCGGGCGGAGCAGTACTTC	CSVDADRGPRAEQYF
TRBV30	-	TRBJ2-1	-	TGTGCCTGGAGTGTGGGAAATGAGCAGTTCTTC	CAWSVGNEQFF
TRBV28	-	TRBJ2-1	TRBD1	TGTGCCAGCAGTTTAAGACAGGGTTCTGAGCAGTTCTTC	CASSLRQGSEQFF
TRBV5-1	-	TRBJ2-5	-	TGCGCCAGCAGCTTGAGGCTTAAAGAGACCCAGTACTTC	CASSLRLKETQYF
TRBV29-1	-	TRBJ2-5	-	TGCAGCGTTGAAGACGTCCGGGGCGAGACCCAGTACTTC	CSVEDVRGETQYF